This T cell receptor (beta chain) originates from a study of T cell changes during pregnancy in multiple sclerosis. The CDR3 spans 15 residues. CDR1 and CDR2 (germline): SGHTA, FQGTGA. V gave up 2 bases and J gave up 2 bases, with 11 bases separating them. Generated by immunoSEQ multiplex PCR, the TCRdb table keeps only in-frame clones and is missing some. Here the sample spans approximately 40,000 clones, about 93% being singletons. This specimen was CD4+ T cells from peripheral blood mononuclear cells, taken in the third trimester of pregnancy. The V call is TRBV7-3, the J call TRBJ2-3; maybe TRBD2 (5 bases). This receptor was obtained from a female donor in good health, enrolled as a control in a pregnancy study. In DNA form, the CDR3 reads TGTGCCAGCAGCTTATCCCAGCGGACCACAGATACGCAGTATTTT. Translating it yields CASSLSQRTTDTQYF.